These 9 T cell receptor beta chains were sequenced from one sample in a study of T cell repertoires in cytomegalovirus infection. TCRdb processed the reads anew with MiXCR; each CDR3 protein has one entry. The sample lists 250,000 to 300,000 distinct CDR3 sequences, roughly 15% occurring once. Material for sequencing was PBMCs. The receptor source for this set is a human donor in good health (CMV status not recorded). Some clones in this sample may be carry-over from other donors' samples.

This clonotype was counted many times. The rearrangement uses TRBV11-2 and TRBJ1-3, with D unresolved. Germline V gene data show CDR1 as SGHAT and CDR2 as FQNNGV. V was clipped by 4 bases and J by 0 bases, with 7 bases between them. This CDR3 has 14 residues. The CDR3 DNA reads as TGTGCCAGCAGCTACGGGTTCTCTGGAAACACCATATATTTT. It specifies CASSYGFSGNTIYF.

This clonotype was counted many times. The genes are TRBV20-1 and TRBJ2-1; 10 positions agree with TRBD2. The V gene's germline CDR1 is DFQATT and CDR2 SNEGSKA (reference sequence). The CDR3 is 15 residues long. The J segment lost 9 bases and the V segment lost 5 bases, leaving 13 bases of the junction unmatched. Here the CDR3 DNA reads TGCAGTGCTGGGGATTCTAGCGGGAGTTTCTTTGAGCAGTTCTTC. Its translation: CSAGDSSGSFFEQFF.

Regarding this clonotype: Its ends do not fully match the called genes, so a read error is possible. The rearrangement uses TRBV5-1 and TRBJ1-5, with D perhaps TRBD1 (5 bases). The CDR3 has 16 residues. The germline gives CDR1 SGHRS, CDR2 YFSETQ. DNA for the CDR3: TGCGTCAGCAGCTTGGTCCCTCTGGGGGTCAATCAGCCCCAGCATTTT. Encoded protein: CVSSLVPLGVNQPQHF.

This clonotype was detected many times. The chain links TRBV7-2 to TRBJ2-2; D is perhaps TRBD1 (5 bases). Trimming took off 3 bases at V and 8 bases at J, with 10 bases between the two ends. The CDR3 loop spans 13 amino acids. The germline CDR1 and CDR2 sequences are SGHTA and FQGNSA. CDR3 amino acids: CASSFSGLGELFF. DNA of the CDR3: TGTGCCAGCAGCTTTTCAGGGTTAGGGGAGCTGTTTTTT.

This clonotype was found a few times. CDR3 coding DNA: TGTGCCAGCAGTTACACAGGGACTAGCGGGACCACCTACGAGCAGTACTTC. Encoded protein: CASSYTGTSGTTYEQYF. The V and J genes are TRBV6-5 and TRBJ2-7; 13 bases match TRBD2. Germline V gene sequence: CDR1 MNHEY, CDR2 SVGAGI. The V gene end was trimmed by 2 bases and the J gene end by 2 bases; junction bases not matched to a gene: 6. The length of the CDR3 is 17 residues.

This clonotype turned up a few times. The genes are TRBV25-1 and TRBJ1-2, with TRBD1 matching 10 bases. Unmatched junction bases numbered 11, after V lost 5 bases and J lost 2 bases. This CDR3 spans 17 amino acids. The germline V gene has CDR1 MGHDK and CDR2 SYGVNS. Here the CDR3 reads CASSLLAPGQGNYGYTF. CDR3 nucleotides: TGTGCCAGCAGTCTCCTCGCCCCGGGACAGGGGAACTATGGCTACACCTTC.

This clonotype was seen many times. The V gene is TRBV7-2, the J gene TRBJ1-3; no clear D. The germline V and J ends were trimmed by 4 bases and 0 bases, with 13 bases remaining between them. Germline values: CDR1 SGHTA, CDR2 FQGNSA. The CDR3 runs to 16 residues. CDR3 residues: CASSSPGSDSGNTIYF. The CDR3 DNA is TGTGCCAGCAGCTCCCCGGGCTCCGACTCTGGAAACACCATATATTTT.

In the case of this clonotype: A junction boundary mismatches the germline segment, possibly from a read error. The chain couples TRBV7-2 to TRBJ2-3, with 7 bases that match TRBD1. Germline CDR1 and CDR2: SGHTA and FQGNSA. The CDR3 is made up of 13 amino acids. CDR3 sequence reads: CASSTRDSPRWDF. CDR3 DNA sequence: TGTGCCAGCAGCACCCGGGACAGTCCAAGGTGGGATTTT.

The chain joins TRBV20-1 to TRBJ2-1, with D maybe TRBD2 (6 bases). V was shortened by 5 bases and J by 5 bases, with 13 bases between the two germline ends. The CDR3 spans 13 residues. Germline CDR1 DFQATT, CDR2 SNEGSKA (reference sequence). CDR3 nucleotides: TGCAGTGCTCCCGGGACTGCGCACAATGAGCAGTTCTTC. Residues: CSAPGTAHNEQFF.